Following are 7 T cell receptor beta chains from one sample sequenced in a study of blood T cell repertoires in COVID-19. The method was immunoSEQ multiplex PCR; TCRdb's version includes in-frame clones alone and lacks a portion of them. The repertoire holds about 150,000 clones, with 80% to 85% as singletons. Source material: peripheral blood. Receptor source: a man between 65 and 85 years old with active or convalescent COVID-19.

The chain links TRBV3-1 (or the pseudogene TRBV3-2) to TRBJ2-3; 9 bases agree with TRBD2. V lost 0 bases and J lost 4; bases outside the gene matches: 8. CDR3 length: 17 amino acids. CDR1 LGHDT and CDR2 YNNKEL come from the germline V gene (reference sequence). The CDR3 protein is CASSQEKAGGSADTQYF. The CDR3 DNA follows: TGTGCCAGCAGCCAAGAGAAAGCGGGAGGTTCGGCAGATACGCAGTATTTT.

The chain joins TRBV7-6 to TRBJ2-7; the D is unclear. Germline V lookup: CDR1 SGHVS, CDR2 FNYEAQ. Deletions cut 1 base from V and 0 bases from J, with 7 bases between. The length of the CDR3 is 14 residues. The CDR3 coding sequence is TGTGCCAGCAGCTTAGGGTACAGCTCCTACGAGCAGTACTTC. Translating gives CASSLGYSSYEQYF.

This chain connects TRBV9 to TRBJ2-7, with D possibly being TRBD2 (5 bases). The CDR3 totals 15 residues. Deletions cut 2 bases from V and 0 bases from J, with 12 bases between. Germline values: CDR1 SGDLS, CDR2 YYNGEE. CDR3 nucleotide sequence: TGTGCCAGCAGCGTCCGGGATACCGTCTCCTACGAGCAGTACTTC. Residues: CASSVRDTVSYEQYF.

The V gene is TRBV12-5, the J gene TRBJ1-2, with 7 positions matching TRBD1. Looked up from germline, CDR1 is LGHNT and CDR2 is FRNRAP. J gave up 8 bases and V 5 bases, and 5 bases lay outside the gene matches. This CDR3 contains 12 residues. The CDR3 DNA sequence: TGTGCTAGTGGTCCTCTACAGGGGGGCTACACCTTC. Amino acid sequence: CASGPLQGGYTF.

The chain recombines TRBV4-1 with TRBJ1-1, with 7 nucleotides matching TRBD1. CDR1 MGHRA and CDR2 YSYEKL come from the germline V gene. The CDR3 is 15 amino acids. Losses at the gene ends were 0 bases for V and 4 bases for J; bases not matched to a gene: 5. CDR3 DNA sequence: TGCGCCAGCAGCCAAGATAGGCAGGGGGGCACTGAAGCTTTCTTT. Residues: CASSQDRQGGTEAFF.

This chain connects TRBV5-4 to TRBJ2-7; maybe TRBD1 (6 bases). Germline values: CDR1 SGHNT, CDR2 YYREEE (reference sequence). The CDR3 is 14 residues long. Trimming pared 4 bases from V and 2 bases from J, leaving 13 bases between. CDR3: CASSLTGNTYEQYF. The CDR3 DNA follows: TGTGCCAGCAGCCTTACAGGGAACACCTACGAGCAGTACTTC.

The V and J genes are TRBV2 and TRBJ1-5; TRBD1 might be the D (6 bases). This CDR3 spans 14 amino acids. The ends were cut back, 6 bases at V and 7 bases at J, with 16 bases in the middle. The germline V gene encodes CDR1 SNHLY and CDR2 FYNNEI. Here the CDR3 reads CASRRGMGKQPQHF. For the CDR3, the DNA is TGTGCCAGCAGAAGGGGGATGGGGAAACAGCCCCAGCATTTT.